The rows below give T cell receptor beta chains drawn from one sample of a study of immune evolution from preneoplasia to lung adenocarcinoma. The assay was immunoSEQ multiplex PCR, and TCRdb's table has in-frame clones only and misses some. The repertoire holds 2,000 to 3,000 clones, 84% seen once, with approximately 4.7% in the top ten. Sequencing was done on a sample of FFPE invasive lung adenocarcinoma tissue. The receptors were sampled from a person aged 65-85 years with invasive lung adenocarcinoma. Both conserved end residues are part of each CDR3. A D gene is named only where the DNA matches it firmly. Expanded clones are given a class, and other clones once, few, many or no size at all.

V,J,size,D,DNA,CDR3
TRBV30,TRBJ2-2,NA,NA,TGTGCCTGGAGTTCGATCGCGGACACCGGGGAGCTGTTTTTT,CAWSSIADTGELFF
TRBV28,TRBJ2-1,NA,TRBD2,TGTGCCAGCAGTGGGCCGGGACTAGCGGGAGGGCCTACCTCCTACAATGAGCAGTTCTTC,CASSGPGLAGGPTSYNEQFF
TRBV29-1,TRBJ1-3,few,NA,TGCAGCGTTGGGGCGGGGGACACCATATATTTT,CSVGAGDTIYF
TRBV27,TRBJ2-4,NA,NA,TGTGCCAGCAGAGGGATACAAAACATTCAGTACTTC,CASRGIQNIQYF
TRBV6-1,TRBJ1-5,NA,NA,TGTGCCAGCAGTGTAAATGTCGGGTGGGGCCTGGGGGGTAATCAGCCCCAGCATTTT,CASSVNVGWGLGGNQPQHF
TRBV4-1,TRBJ1-2,NA,NA,TGCGCCAGCAGCACCCGACAGGTTAACAACTATGGCTACACCTTC,CASSTRQVNNYGYTF
TRBV11-1,TRBJ2-7,NA,NA,TGTGCCAGCAGCTCCCCAGGGGGGGAGCAGTACTTC,CASSSPGGEQYF
TRBV5-1,TRBJ2-1,NA,NA,TGCGCCAGCAGTGGCAGTACAAACAATGAGCAGTTCTTC,CASSGSTNNEQFF
TRBV7-2,TRBJ2-1,NA,TRBD1,TGTGCCAGCAGCTACAGGGGGCAGGCGTCCAATGAGCAGTTCTTC,CASSYRGQASNEQFF
TRBV30,TRBJ1-4,NA,NA,TGTGCCTGGAGGAAAGGGGGGGGCGCAACTAATGAAAAACTGTTTTTT,CAWRKGGGATNEKLFF
TRBV7-9,TRBJ2-3,NA,TRBD2,TGTGCCAGCAGAAATAGCGGGAATTTTGATACGCAGTATTTT,CASRNSGNFDTQYF
TRBV19,TRBJ2-1,once,NA,TGTGCCAGTGCGAGCTCCTACAATGAGCAGTTCTTC,CASASSYNEQFF
TRBV18,TRBJ2-2,NA,TRBD2,TGTGCCAGCTCACCAGGACTAGCGGGAGGGAGCCCCGGGGAGCTGTTTTTT,CASSPGLAGGSPGELFF
TRBV14,TRBJ2-7,NA,TRBD2,TGTGCCAGCAGCCAAGATGGGGCGGGAGAATACGAGCAGTACTTC,CASSQDGAGEYEQYF
TRBV30,TRBJ1-3,NA,NA,TGTGCCTGGAGTTCAGGAAACACCATATATTTT,CAWSSGNTIYF
TRBV4-3,TRBJ1-4,NA,TRBD1,TGCGCCAGCAGCCAAGATCCCGAGGGGGCGCGCGAAAAACTGTTTTTT,CASSQDPEGAREKLFF
TRBV28,TRBJ2-5,NA,NA,TGTGCCAGCAGTTTAGGGTCGACGGCTAAGTACTTC,CASSLGSTAKYF
TRBV29-1,TRBJ2-7,once,NA,TGCAGCGTTGGGCAGGCAAGCTACGAGCAGTACTTC,CSVGQASYEQYF
TRBV7-2,TRBJ2-2,NA,TRBD1,TGTGCCAGCAGCTTAAGACAGGGGGCCCTGACCGGGGAGCTGTTTTTT,CASSLRQGALTGELFF
TRBV5-6,TRBJ2-3,NA,TRBD2,TGTGCCAGCAGCGGCCTCCCGCTAGCGGGAGCAGATACGCAGTATTTT,CASSGLPLAGADTQYF
TRBV28,TRBJ2-3,NA,NA,TGTGCCAGCAGTCCCCCGGTCCCGAATACGCAGTATTTT,CASSPPVPNTQYF
TRBV23-1,TRBJ2-7,NA,TRBD1,TGCGCCAGCGCCCGTCTGAGACAGGGACGACCAGCCTACGAGCAGTACTTC,CASARLRQGRPAYEQYF
TRBV7-9,TRBJ2-3,once,NA,TGTGCCAGCAGCTTAGTCGGACAGACTAGCACAGATACGCAGTATTTT,CASSLVGQTSTDTQYF
TRBV5-6,TRBJ2-7,NA,TRBD1,TGTGCCAGCAGCACAATATCCGGGACAGTATTTTACGAGCAGTACTTC,CASSTISGTVFYEQYF
TRBV7-9,TRBJ1-2,NA,TRBD1,TGTGCCAGCAGCTTAGAAGCAGGGGGCTATGGCTACACCTTC,CASSLEAGGYGYTF
TRBV7-9,TRBJ2-3,few,NA,TGTGCCAGCAGCTTAAGACAGGCCCTCACAGATACGCAGTATTTT,CASSLRQALTDTQYF
TRBV27,TRBJ1-5,NA,NA,TGTGCCAGCCGTCCCCTCACAAACGACGCTTATCAGCCCCAGCATTTT,CASRPLTNDAYQPQHF
TRBV7-2,TRBJ1-5,NA,TRBD1,TGTGCCAGCAGCGAAGGGGCAGGGGGCTGGCAGCCCCAGCATTTT,CASSEGAGGWQPQHF
TRBV7-9,TRBJ2-1,once,NA,TGTGCCAGCAGCTTAATTGGCGTTAGCTCCTGCAATGAGCAGTTCTTC,CASSLIGVSSCNEQFF
TRBV11-3,TRBJ2-7,NA,NA,TGTGCCAGCAGCTTATACAGCTACGAGCAGTACTTC,CASSLYSYEQYF
TRBV5-1,TRBJ2-1,few,TRBD2,TGCGCCAGCAGCCCCTGGGGGACTAGCGGGAGGGCCAGCTATGAGCAGTTCTTC,CASSPWGTSGRASYEQFF
TRBV7-9,TRBJ2-7,few,NA,TGTGCCAGCAGCTTAGTCGGGGAGGGACAGTCGGACGAGCAGTACTTC,CASSLVGEGQSDEQYF
TRBV29-1,TRBJ1-1,NA,NA,TGCAGCTCTTGGAAGGACGGGGACCTCACTGAAGCTTTCTTT,CSSWKDGDLTEAFF
TRBV29-1,TRBJ2-7,few,NA,TGCAGCGTTGACCAGGGGTCAGCCTACGAGCAGTACTTC,CSVDQGSAYEQYF
TRBV30,TRBJ1-1,NA,NA,TGTGCCTGGAGTTCCAGGGGTACCACTGAAGCTTCCTTT,CAWSSRGTTEASF
TRBV7-6,TRBJ1-1,few,NA,TGTGCCAGCAGCTTAGTGGGCCTTCAGGGCAGTATGAACACTGAAGCTTTCTTT,CASSLVGLQGSMNTEAFF
TRBV30,TRBJ1-2,once,TRBD1,TGTGCCTGGGCTTGGACAGGGAACTATGGCTACACCTTC,CAWAWTGNYGYTF
TRBV7-2,TRBJ2-1,NA,NA,TGTGCCAGCAGCCCTCGGGGCGGCTCCTACAATGAGCAGTTCTTC,CASSPRGGSYNEQFF
TRBV18,TRBJ2-1,NA,NA,TGTGCCAGCTCACCGAGCGGACAGCGGGACAATGAGCAGTTCTTC,CASSPSGQRDNEQFF
TRBV4-3,TRBJ1-1,NA,NA,TGCGCCAGCAGCCAAGATGGGGCAGGCACTGAAGCTTTCTTT,CASSQDGAGTEAFF
TRBV7-9,TRBJ2-3,few,TRBD2,TGTGCCAGCAGCGGACAAGGACTAGCGGGAGCTACAGATACGCAGTATTTT,CASSGQGLAGATDTQYF
TRBV19,TRBJ1-5,NA,NA,TGTGCCAGTAGTATGGGTGAGGTGAGGGGGACTGAGCCCCAGCATTTT,CASSMGEVRGTEPQHF
TRBV30,TRBJ1-5,NA,NA,TGTGCCTGGAGCGGGCAGTCGGGTCAGCCCCAGCATTTT,CAWSGQSGQPQHF
TRBV11-2,TRBJ1-1,NA,NA,TGTGCCAGCAGCTCAGCAACGCGACGGGCTGAAGCTTTCTTT,CASSSATRRAEAFF
TRBV28,TRBJ2-7,NA,NA,TGTGCCAGCCGAAGCACAGATTCCTACGAGCAGTACTTC,CASRSTDSYEQYF
TRBV5-6,TRBJ2-1,NA,NA,TGTGCCAGCCACACACTCGGGACCAGGGGTGGGAATGAGCAGTTCTTC,CASHTLGTRGGNEQFF
TRBV28,TRBJ2-7,NA,NA,TGTGCCAGCAGTTTAGTGGACTTCTACGAGCAGTACTTC,CASSLVDFYEQYF
TRBV19,TRBJ2-4,NA,NA,TGTGCCAGTAGTATAGGTACTGCCAAAAACATTCAGTACTTC,CASSIGTAKNIQYF
TRBV5-8,TRBJ1-5,NA,NA,TGTGCCAGCAGCTTGGGAAGGTCGAGAGGATTGCATCAGCCCCAGCATTTT,CASSLGRSRGLHQPQHF